The next 20 T cell receptor beta chains were all read from a single sample in a study of shared clonotypes between healthy human individuals (dated by TCRdb to 2018 to 2021). Library preparation employed the immunoSEQ multiplex PCR assay. TCRdb obtained this table from immuneACCESS and retained in-frame rearrangements with V and J assigned. These tables miss some clones; where compared with another copy, unresolved V genes account for less than half of the shortfall, and the remainder is unexplained. The sample table contains approximately 500,000 clones; only one count was recorded for 81% of them. The top ten hold 12% of the sample. Material: PBMCs. These receptors all come from a woman aged 40 to 55 in good health. Some clones in this sample may be carry-over from other donors' samples.

Worth noting for this clone: One base separates it from a far larger clone, so it is likely a read error. This chain connects TRBV4-2 to TRBJ2-7; D tentatively fits TRBD1 or TRBD2 (5 bases each). V lost 0 bases and J lost 2, with 14 bases in between. The CDR3 loop spans 16 amino acids. Germline CDR1 is LGHNA and CDR2 is YNFKEQ. CDR3 protein: CASSQDGGYRTYEQYF. As DNA, the CDR3 is TGTGCCAGCAGCCAAGATGGGGGATACAGGACCTACGAGCAGTACTTC.

This clone has just one count. The chain joins TRBV18 to TRBJ1-5, with 12 bases aligning to TRBD1. V trimming: 3 bases; J trimming: 1 base; junction bases outside the gene matches: 4. The CDR3 runs 17 residues. Germline loops: CDR1 KGHSH, CDR2 LQKENI. The CDR3 DNA reads TGTGCCAGCTCACCCGGGACAGGGGGCGGAAGCAATCAGCCCCAGCATTTT. Translation: CASSPGTGGGSNQPQHF. Using reference TRBV18 and TRBJ1-5 for the parts outside the CDR3, the full variable domain is NAGVMQNPRHLVRRRGQEARLRCSPMKGHSHVYWYRQLPEEGLKFMVYLQKENIIDESGMPKERFSAEFPKEGPSILRIQQVVRGDSAAYFCASSPGTGGGSNQPQHFGDGTRLSIL.

This clone was seen a handful of times. The rearrangement uses TRBV7-6 and TRBJ2-2; 8 nucleotides align to TRBD1. Germline CDR1 is SGHVS and CDR2 is FNYEAQ. The CDR3 runs 15 residues. V gave up 5 bases and J gave up 7 bases; unmatched junction bases: 9. CDR3 DNA sequence: TGTGCCAGCAGCCCTCGGACAGGGTTGGGCGGGGAGCTGTTTTTT. Residues: CASSPRTGLGGELFF.

This chain connects TRBV7-2 to TRBJ2-1; D gene ambiguous. There are 14 residues in the CDR3. Germline assignment: CDR1 SGHTA and CDR2 FQGNSA. Trimming took off 5 bases at V and 7 bases at J, with 15 bases between the two ends. CDR3 region: CASSREAQRNEQFF. CDR3 sequence (DNA): TGTGCCAGCAGCCGAGAAGCCCAAAGGAATGAGCAGTTCTTC.

The V and J genes are TRBV7-2 and TRBJ1-4, with unresolved D. The CDR3 has 12 residues. Deletions cut 7 bases from V and 5 bases from J, with 8 bases between. Germline values: CDR1 SGHTA, CDR2 FQGNSA. The CDR3 coding sequence is TGTGCCAGCATGGACGGCAATGAAAAACTGTTTTTT. Translation: CASMDGNEKLFF.

V usage is TRBV7-9 and J usage is TRBJ2-7; a weak D match, TRBD1 (5 bases). The CDR3 has 12 residues. Germline V gene lookup returns CDR1 SEHNR and CDR2 FQNEAQ (reference sequence). V lost 5 bases and J 3 bases, leaving 8 bases between the germline ends. The CDR3 DNA reads as TGTGCCAGCAGCGGAGACAGCTACGAGCAGTACTTC. Encoded protein: CASSGDSYEQYF.

The chain is built from TRBV7-9 and TRBJ1-1; TRBD1 matches at 10 bases. Germline values: CDR1 SEHNR, CDR2 FQNEAQ (reference sequence). V lost 5 bases and J lost 10; bases outside the gene matches: 10. The CDR3 sequence is 14 residues long. The CDR3 is CASSPVRTGGTAFF. In nucleotides, the CDR3 is TGTGCCAGCAGCCCGGTACGGACAGGGGGGACAGCTTTCTTT.

In this sample, this clone turned up once. The J gene is TRBJ1-5, the V gene TRBV6-5; TRBD1 aligns across 7 bases. This CDR3 region has 15 residues. V lost 6 bases to trimming and J lost 4 bases; unmatched junction nucleotides: 9. Germline CDR1 reads MNHEY; CDR2 reads SVGAGI. The CDR3 reads CASSLTGIGNQPQHF. In nucleotides, the CDR3 is TGTGCCAGCAGCTTGACAGGGATTGGAAATCAGCCCCAGCATTTT.

The J gene is TRBJ2-7, the V gene TRBV10-3, with D unclear. The V gene lost 3 bases and the J gene lost 3 bases, with 9 bases spanning the gap. Looked up from germline, CDR1 is ENHRY and CDR2 is SYGVKD. This CDR3 is built from 13 residues. CDR3 amino acids: CAISDGTRYEQYF. The CDR3 region has the DNA TGTGCCATCAGTGATGGAACCCGCTACGAGCAGTACTTC.

The chain combines TRBV2 with TRBJ1-4; 7 bases are shared with TRBD1. This CDR3 contains 13 residues. Trimming cost V 5 bases and J 7 bases; bases outside gene matches: 4. Germline values: CDR1 SNHLY, CDR2 FYNNEI. CDR3 bases: TGTGCCAGCAGTCCGACAGGGCTTGAAAAACTGTTTTTT. Amino acids: CASSPTGLEKLFF.

The chain combines TRBV5-8 with TRBJ1-5, with D perhaps matching TRBD1 (6 bases). Trimming left V 2 bases short and J 4 bases short, with 19 bases between. CDR1 and CDR2 from the germline V gene are SGHTS and YDEGEE. CDR3 length: 17 residues. Written as DNA, the CDR3 is TGTGCCAGCAGCTTAAGACCGGGGGCGATTGGAAATCAGCCCCAGCATTTT. Translated, it gives CASSLRPGAIGNQPQHF.

The gene calls are TRBV28 and TRBJ2-7, with D perhaps given as TRBD1 or TRBD2 (5 bases each). CDR3 length: 12 residues. The V end was cut by 6 bases, the J end by 7 bases, with 13 bases between. In germline, CDR1 is MDHEN, CDR2 SYDVKM. DNA of the CDR3: TGTGCCAGCAGGGGATCGAGGGGAGAGCAGTACTTC. Translating gives CASRGSRGEQYF.

The chain couples TRBV7-2 to TRBJ1-2; D uncertain. CDR3 size: 14 residues. V gave up 5 bases and J gave up 4 bases, with 14 bases separating them. Germline CDR1 reads SGHTA; CDR2 reads FQGNSA. The CDR3: CASSPSRPPYGYTF. The DNA for the CDR3 is TGTGCCAGCAGCCCCTCGAGACCTCCCTATGGCTACACCTTC.

The genes are TRBV7-2 and TRBJ2-7; D ambiguous. This CDR3 contains 14 residues. Trimming cost V 2 bases and J 1 base, with 9 bases left between them. Germline lookup yields CDR1 SGHTA and CDR2 FQGNSA. CDR3 region: CASSLSRDSYEQYF. CDR3 sequence (DNA): TGTGCCAGCAGCTTATCTCGCGATTCCTACGAGCAGTACTTC.

The chain combines TRBV30 with TRBJ2-7, with TRBD2 matching 8 bases. The germline V gene encodes CDR1 GTSNPN and CDR2 SVGIG (reference sequence). V lost 6 bases and J lost 0; bases outside the gene matches: 4. This CDR3 comprises 13 residues. CDR3 region: CACVAGSSYEQYF. The CDR3 DNA follows: TGTGCCTGTGTAGCGGGGAGCTCCTACGAGCAGTACTTC. Based on the CDR3 plus reference TRBV30 and TRBJ2-7, the full variable domain is SQTIHQWPATLVQPVGSPLSLECTVEGTSNPNLYWYRQAAGRGLQLLFYSVGIGQISSEVPQNLSASRPQDRQFILSSKKLLLSDSGFYLCACVAGSSYEQYFGPGTRLTVT.

The chain is built from TRBV6-1 and TRBJ2-1, with D possibly being TRBD2 (5 bases). V lost 4 bases to trimming and J lost 3 bases, with 10 bases between them. Germline V gene data show CDR1 as MNHNS and CDR2 as SASEGT. There are 14 residues in the CDR3. The CDR3 spells CASSGTRYYNEQFF. CDR3 sequence (DNA): TGTGCCAGCAGTGGGACTCGATACTACAATGAGCAGTTCTTC.

On this clone itself: A single base is all that separates this from a far larger clone, so a read error is likely. The V call is TRBV5-7, the J call TRBJ1-2; D possibly corresponds to TRBD1 (5 bases). TRBV5-7 is placed among ORFs of uncertain function. The length of the CDR3 is 13 residues. For the CDR3, the DNA is TGTGCCATCAGCTTCTCCGGGACCAATGGCTACACCTTC. Amino acids: CAISFSGTNGYTF.

The gene calls are TRBV5-1 and TRBJ2-3; 8 bases match TRBD2. CDR1 SGHRS and CDR2 YFSETQ come from the germline V gene. J gave up 3 bases and V 4 bases, and 7 bases lay outside the gene matches. This CDR3 is built from 15 residues. The CDR3 region has the DNA TGCGCCAGCAGCCCGGGACTAGTTACTACAGATACGCAGTATTTT. It translates to CASSPGLVTTDTQYF.

The chain has TRBV6-1 and TRBJ2-7, with 8 bases that match TRBD1. Looked up from germline, CDR1 is MNHNS and CDR2 is SASEGT. V shed 6 bases, J shed 7 bases, and the junction held 14 bases outside the gene matches. This CDR3 spans 15 amino acids. CDR3 in amino acids: CASRDRDRLQWEQYF. CDR3 nucleotides: TGTGCCAGCAGGGACAGGGATCGCCTACAGTGGGAGCAGTACTTC.

The chain links TRBV5-8 to TRBJ2-2, with D uncertain. Germline CDR1 SGHTS, CDR2 YDEGEE. The CDR3 has 14 amino acids. Trimming left V 4 bases short and J 0 bases short, with 7 bases between. CDR3 protein: CASSTKANTGELFF. The CDR3 DNA is TGTGCCAGCAGCACAAAAGCGAACACCGGGGAGCTGTTTTTT.